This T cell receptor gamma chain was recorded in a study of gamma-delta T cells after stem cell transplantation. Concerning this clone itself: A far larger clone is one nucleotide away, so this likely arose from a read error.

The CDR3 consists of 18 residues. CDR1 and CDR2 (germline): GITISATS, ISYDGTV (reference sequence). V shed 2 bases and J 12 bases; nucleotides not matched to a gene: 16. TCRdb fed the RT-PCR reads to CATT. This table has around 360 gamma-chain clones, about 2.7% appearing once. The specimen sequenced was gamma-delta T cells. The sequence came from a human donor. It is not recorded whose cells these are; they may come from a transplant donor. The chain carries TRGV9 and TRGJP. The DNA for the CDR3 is TGTGCCTTGTGGGAGGCATATAGATGGTCGGCGGGCAAAAAAATCAAGGTATTT. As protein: CALWEAYRWSAGKKIKVF.